The clone carrying this TCR beta chain has a handful of counts. One end of the junction is discordant with germline, which a read error may explain. The sample is drawn from a study of blood T cells in healthy people across ages. Study-wide background: For every two T cells, template switching captured about one barcoded beta molecule.

Combining a sample-barcoded 5' primer with a J-beta primer mix, a second PCR ran for about 6 to 12 cycles. Per-sample output comprised a minimum of 2.5 million paired-end reads containing CDR3. From the 5' RACE reads, TCRdb called clonotypes with MiXCR, one entry per CDR3 protein. This table holds hundreds of thousands of distinct CDR3 sequences, approximately 52% found once. This sequence originates from a woman of 80 years or more in good health. The sequenced sample was blood.

The DNA for the CDR3 is TGTGCCAGCAGTCCCAACCCCCCACTAGCGTCAGATACGCGGTATTTT. Its translation is CASSPNPPLASDTRYF. The V call is TRBV2, the J call TRBJ2-3; the match to TRBD2 covers 7 bases. CDR1 and CDR2 from the germline V gene are SNHLY and FYNNEI. The CDR3 is 16 residues long.